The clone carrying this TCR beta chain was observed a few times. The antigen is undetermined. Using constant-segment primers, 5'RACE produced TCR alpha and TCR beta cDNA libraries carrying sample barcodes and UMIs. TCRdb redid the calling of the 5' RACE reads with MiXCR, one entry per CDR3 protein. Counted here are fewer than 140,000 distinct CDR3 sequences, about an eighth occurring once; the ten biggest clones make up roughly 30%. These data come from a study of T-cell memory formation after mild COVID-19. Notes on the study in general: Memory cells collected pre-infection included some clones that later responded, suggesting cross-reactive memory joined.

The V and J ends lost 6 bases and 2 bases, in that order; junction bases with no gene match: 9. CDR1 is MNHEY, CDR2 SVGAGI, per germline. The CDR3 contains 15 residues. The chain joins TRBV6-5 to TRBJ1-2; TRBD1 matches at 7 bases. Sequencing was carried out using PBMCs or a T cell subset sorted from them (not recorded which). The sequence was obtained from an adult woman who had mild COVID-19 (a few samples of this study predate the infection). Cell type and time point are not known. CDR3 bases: TGTGCCAGCAGACCCGGACAGGCAAGGAACTATGGCTACACCTTC. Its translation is CASRPGQARNYGYTF.